Below are 3 T cell receptor beta chains sequenced from a single sample in a study of T cells in Graves' hyperthyroidism and ophthalmopathy (dated by TCRdb to the late 2010s). The library was produced with multiplex PCR. TCRdb names Illumina HiSeq 2000 as the instrument used. TCR beta CDR3 regions were amplified from RNA transcripts. The TCR CDR3 was subjected to a first round of RT-PCR using the HTBI primer set and the Qiagen OneStep RT-PCR kit. The raw public reads went through TCRdb reprocessing: fastp at Q25, MiXCR clone calling, in-frame beta chains kept. Every CDR3 protein is listed once, alongside the most common genes and DNA of its rows. The sample profile shows roughly 360,000 distinct CDR3 sequences; roughly 14% of them were found once. The biggest ten clones account for about 20% of the sample. Sequencing input: blood. These receptors were obtained from a man younger than 45 with Graves' hyperthyroidism that later progressed to Graves' ophthalmopathy.

In its sample, this clonotype was seen once. This could be a read error, since a much larger clone is one nucleotide away. The chain's CDR3 is CAGSLGLWNEQFF. CDR3 nucleotides: TGTGCCGGCAGCTTGGGCCTCTGGAATGAGCAGTTCTTC. The rearrangement links TRBV5-5 to TRBJ2-1; no reliable D call. Looked up from germline, CDR1 is SGHKS and CDR2 is YYEKEE (reference sequence). The CDR3 runs to 13 residues. Variable domain in full (rest from reference TRBV5-5 and TRBJ2-1): DAGVTQSPTHLIKTRGQQVTLRCSPISGHKSVSWYQQVLGQGPQFIFQYYEKEERGRGNFPDRFSARQFPNYSSELNVNALLLGDSALYLCAGSLGLWNEQFFGPGTRLTVL.

This clonotype was observed a handful of times. This chain connects TRBV3-1 to TRBJ1-6, with 12 positions matching TRBD1. The CDR3 consists of 18 residues. V shed 2 bases, J shed 4 bases, and the junction held 6 bases outside the gene matches. The V gene's germline CDR1 is LGHDT and CDR2 YNNKEL (reference sequence). The CDR3 spells CASSQRPGQGAYNSPLHF. CDR3 DNA sequence: TGTGCCAGCAGCCAACGTCCGGGACAGGGGGCTTATAATTCACCCCTCCACTTT. Looking up the rest from reference TRBV3-1 and TRBJ1-6 gives the full variable domain: DTAVSQTPKYLVTQMGNDKSIKCEQNLGHDTMYWYKQDSKKFLKIMFSYNNKELIINETVPNRFSPKSPDKAHLNLHINSLELGDSAVYFCASSQRPGQGAYNSPLHFGNGTRLTVT.

This clonotype was observed at least ten times. The chain combines TRBV11-3 with TRBJ1-6; D remains unclear. V was cut by 1 base and J by 10 bases, with 5 bases left in between. Germline CDR1 SGHNT, CDR2 YENEEA. The CDR3 runs 12 residues. The CDR3 coding sequence is TGTGCCAGCAGCTTAGGGTTCTCACCCCTCCACTTT. This codes for CASSLGFSPLHF. Drawing the rest from reference TRBV11-3 and TRBJ1-6, the complete variable domain is EAGVVQSPRYKIIEKKQPVAFWCNPISGHNTLYWYLQNLGQGPELLIRYENEEAVDDSQLPKDRFSAERLKGVDSTLKIQPAELGDSAVYLCASSLGFSPLHFGNGTRLTVT.